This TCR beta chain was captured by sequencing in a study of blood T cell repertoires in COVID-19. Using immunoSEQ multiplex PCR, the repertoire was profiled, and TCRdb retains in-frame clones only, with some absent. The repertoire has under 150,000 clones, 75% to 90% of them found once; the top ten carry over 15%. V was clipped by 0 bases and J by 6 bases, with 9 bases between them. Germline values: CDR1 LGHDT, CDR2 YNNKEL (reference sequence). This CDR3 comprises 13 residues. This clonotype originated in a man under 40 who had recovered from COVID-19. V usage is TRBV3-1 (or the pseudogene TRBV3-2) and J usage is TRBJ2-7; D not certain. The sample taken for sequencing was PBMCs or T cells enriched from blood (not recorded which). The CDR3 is CASSQDRYREQYF. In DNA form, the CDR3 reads TGTGCCAGCAGCCAAGATCGCTACCGCGAGCAGTACTTC.